One sample yielded the 10 T cell receptor beta chains listed below, sequenced in a study of blood T cells in healthy people across ages. A sample-barcoded 5' primer and a J-beta primer mix were used in a second PCR of roughly 7 to 11 cycles. One entry per CDR3 protein, called by TCRdb with MiXCR from the 5' RACE reads. The sample includes some 1,800,000 distinct CDR3 sequences, about 39% of them seen just once. Sequences were obtained from blood. Receptors were obtained from a human donor in good health.

The chain joins TRBV4-3 to TRBJ2-1; unclear D gene. CDR3 length equals 12 residues. In germline, CDR1 is LGHNA, CDR2 YSLEER. The V gene lost 2 bases and the J gene lost 10 bases, with 9 bases spanning the gap. CDR3 region: CASSQFVGEQFF. CDR3 bases: TGCGCCAGCAGCCAATTTGTCGGGGAGCAGTTCTTC.

This clonotype occurred a few times. The chain couples TRBV3-1 to TRBJ1-2; TRBD1 matches 7 bases. Trimming took 1 base from V and 4 from J; bases not matched to a gene: 6. This CDR3 comprises 15 residues. In germline, CDR1 is LGHDT, CDR2 YNNKEL (reference sequence). The CDR3 loop is CASSQGGGAGYGYTF. The CDR3 DNA reads as TGTGCCAGCAGCCAAGGAGGGGGCGCCGGCTATGGCTACACCTTC.

This clonotype was observed a few times. The rearrangement joins TRBV4-2 to TRBJ1-5; possible D gene TRBD1, 5 bases. The CDR3 length is 15 residues. CDR1 and CDR2 from the germline V gene are LGHNA and YNFKEQ. V was trimmed by 1 base and J by 4 bases, leaving 11 bases between them. CDR3 nucleotide sequence: TGTGCCAGCAGCCAAGTAGCTCAGGGTAATCAGCCCCAGCATTTT. It specifies CASSQVAQGNQPQHF.

The chain employs TRBV14 and TRBJ2-2; D gene ambiguous. V dropped 3 bases and J dropped 5 bases, with 7 bases sitting between them. CDR3 length: 13 residues. Germline V gives CDR1 SGHDN, CDR2 FVKESK. For the CDR3, the DNA is TGTGCCAGCAGCCATCTTAGAACCGGGGAGCTGTTTTTT. The encoded protein is CASSHLRTGELFF.

Written as DNA, the CDR3 is TGCGCCAGCAGCTTGGGACTCGATGGGTCCTATGGCTACACCTTC. Protein product: CASSLGLDGSYGYTF. The chain links TRBV5-1 to TRBJ1-2; D gene unclear. There are 15 residues in the CDR3. V lost 0 bases and J 4 bases, leaving 13 bases between the germline ends. The germline CDR1 and CDR2 sequences are SGHRS and YFSETQ.

This clonotype has only a few counts. The junction differs from germline at one of its ends, possibly a read error. The J gene is TRBJ1-2, the V gene TRBV28, with D unclear. The V gene's germline CDR1 is MDHEN and CDR2 SYDVKM. There are 13 residues in the CDR3. CDR3 sequence: CASTLHTNYGYTF. The CDR3, as DNA: TGTGCCAGCACTTTACACACCAACTATGGCTACACCTTC.

The chain recombines TRBV7-9 with TRBJ1-2, with no clear D. The germline CDR1 and CDR2 sequences are SEHNR and FQNEAQ (reference sequence). V dropped 0 bases and J dropped 6 bases, with 14 bases sitting between them. The CDR3 length is 15 residues. In nucleotides, the CDR3 is TGTGCCAGCAGCTTAGCGCGGGCAGGCTTAAATGGCTACACCTTC. This encodes CASSLARAGLNGYTF.

The chain links TRBV7-3 to TRBJ1-1; 7 bases line up with TRBD1. Germline CDR1 reads SGHTA; CDR2 reads FQGTGA. With 6 bases clipped from V and 8 bases from J, the junction kept 6 bases outside the gene matches. The CDR3 covers 12 residues. The CDR3 sequence: CASSFPGQEAFF. The CDR3 coding sequence is TGTGCCAGCAGTTTTCCGGGACAGGAAGCTTTCTTT.

This clonotype has a handful of counts. The chain combines TRBV4-1 with TRBJ2-1, with 7 bases aligning to TRBD2. CDR1 MGHRA and CDR2 YSYEKL come from the germline V gene. After removal of 1 base from V and 5 bases from J, the junction contained 5 bases not matched to a gene. This CDR3 contains 15 residues. CDR3 in DNA: TGCGCCAGCAGCCAAGTCCTAGCGGCGCACAATGAGCAGTTCTTC. This sequence encodes CASSQVLAAHNEQFF.

This clonotype was counted a few times. The chain joins TRBV5-6 to TRBJ1-1; tentative D call: TRBD1 (5 bases). This CDR3 region has 15 residues. From germline, CDR1 is SGHDT and CDR2 YYEEEE. Trimming pared 3 bases from V and 1 base from J, leaving 13 bases between. The CDR3 protein is CASSWGGPPNTEAFF. CDR3 nucleotide sequence: TGTGCCAGCAGCTGGGGGGGACCGCCGAACACTGAAGCTTTCTTT.